This T cell receptor beta chain was identified in a study of cytomegalovirus exposure and HLA in healthy donors. About this clone: The target antigen is unknown.

The PCR contained 60 Vbeta and 13 Jbeta primers. Only in-frame clones appear in the TCRdb table, and some are missing; sequencing was by immunoSEQ multiplex PCR. The sample yields about 140,000 clones, over 70% seen once. Overall study results and limits: Productive rates of about 87% or about 30% were seen for most TCR beta V segments in an earlier analysis. Reportedly, cytomegalovirus status was diagnosed with high sensitivity and specificity. Researchers reported in a later analysis that a missense DCLRE1C variant was tied to TCR beta V- and J-gene trimming. Overall, approximately 150 TCR beta chains were annotated as cytomegalovirus-associated.

V dropped 5 bases and J dropped 5; count of bases not matched to a gene: 8. The CDR3 extends over 14 amino acids. Looked up from germline, CDR1 is SNHLY and CDR2 is FYNNEI. The J gene is TRBJ2-5, the V gene TRBV2, with 7 bases fitting TRBD2. This clonotype originated in a male donor in good health and CMV-seronegative. The specimen was PBMCs. The CDR3 DNA sequence: TGTGCCAGCAGTCGGGGCGGGAGAGAGGAGACCCAGTACTTC. Translation: CASSRGGREETQYF.